These 18 T cell receptor beta chains were all obtained from the same sample, sequenced in a study of blood T cell repertoires in COVID-19. The repertoire was sequenced with immunoSEQ multiplex PCR; TCRdb's copy has only in-frame clones and lacks some. Of some 670,000 clones listed, about nine tenths are singletons. The sample taken for sequencing was peripheral blood. These receptors all stem from a woman aged 18-35 years with acute or convalescent COVID-19.

The chain employs TRBV4-3 and TRBJ1-4, with D possibly being TRBD1 (6 bases). CDR1 is LGHNA, CDR2 YSLEER, per germline. Trimming cost V 3 bases and J 0 bases, with 17 bases left between them. CDR3 length: 18 amino acids. The CDR3: CASSQDRDIRATNEKLFF. The DNA of the CDR3 is TGCGCCAGCAGCCAGGACCGGGACATCCGGGCAACTAATGAAAAACTGTTTTTT.

The rearrangement links TRBV6-5 to TRBJ1-2; the D gene is possibly TRBD1 (5 bases). The CDR3 is 15 residues long. Trimming pared 2 bases from V and 5 bases from J, leaving 15 bases between. The germline V gene encodes CDR1 MNHEY and CDR2 SVGAGI. The CDR3 DNA is TGTGCCAGCAGTTACGGTCTCGGCGGGGGGTATGGCTACACCTTC. Encoded protein: CASSYGLGGGYGYTF.

The rearrangement uses TRBV6-4 and TRBJ2-3; 8 bases fit TRBD2. Trimming removed 3 bases from V and 5 bases from J; junction bases left unmatched: 7. This CDR3 has 15 amino acids. Germline V gene data show CDR1 as MRHNA and CDR2 as SNTAGT. In DNA form, the CDR3 reads TGTGCCAGCAGTGAAGGGACGGGGGGGCAAGATACGCAGTATTTT. Translating gives CASSEGTGGQDTQYF.

V is TRBV29-1 and J is TRBJ2-7; TRBD1 is a possible D gene (5 bases). The CDR3 consists of 14 residues. Trimming removed 0 bases at V and 6 bases at J, with 15 bases between. Germline-derived CDR1 and CDR2 are SQVTM and ANQGSEA. For the CDR3, the DNA is TGCAGCGTTGAAGAAGGGGTCCTGGTGGGCGAGCAGTACTTC. It specifies CSVEEGVLVGEQYF.

J is TRBJ1-2 and V is TRBV27; no definite D call. The CDR3 is made up of 13 amino acids. The V and J ends lost 7 bases and 8 bases respectively, with 17 bases between them. From germline, CDR1 is MNHEY and CDR2 SMNVEV (reference sequence). The CDR3 nucleotides read TGTGCCAGCAAGGACCGCCGGGCGGGAGGCTACACCTTC. Its translation: CASKDRRAGGYTF.

This clone has a single count. This CDR3 is also generated by other DNA sequences in the sample. The chain employs TRBV19 and TRBJ1-5, with 11 bases fitting TRBD1. With 4 bases clipped from V and 4 bases from J, the junction kept 0 bases outside the gene matches. Germline-derived CDR1 and CDR2 are LNHDA and SQIVND (reference sequence). The CDR3 contains 14 residues. DNA of the CDR3: TGTGCCAGTAGTAGGGACAGGGGGAATCAGCCCCAGCATTTT. Translation gives CASSRDRGNQPQHF.

In this sample, this clone turned up once. The chain employs TRBV3-1 (or the pseudogene TRBV3-2) and TRBJ1-5; 7 positions agree with TRBD1. Per germline, CDR1 LGHDT and CDR2 YNNKEL (reference sequence). V lost 8 bases, J lost 0 bases, and 10 bases stayed unmatched. This CDR3 comprises 16 residues. The CDR3 reads CASSLGQLNSNQPQHF. The CDR3 DNA reads as TGTGCCAGCTCTCTGGGACAGTTGAATAGCAATCAGCCCCAGCATTTT.

This chain links TRBV5-3 with TRBJ2-2, with 8 bases that match TRBD2. TRBV5-3 is given ORF status, its function remaining uncertain. J gave up 3 bases and V 7 bases, and 8 bases lay outside the gene matches. The CDR3 covers 15 residues. CDR3 bases: TGTGCCAGAGCCTTTTGGCGGGGGGACACCGGGGAGCTGTTTTTT. Protein product: CARAFWRGDTGELFF.

V gene TRBV10-3 combines with J gene TRBJ2-7; 12 nucleotides match TRBD2. Germline values: CDR1 ENHRY, CDR2 SYGVKD. The CDR3 loop spans 14 amino acids. V gave up 6 bases and J gave up 4 bases; unmatched junction bases: 4. In DNA form, the CDR3 reads TGTGCCATCAGAGAGGGGACTAGCGGGTACGAGCAGTACTTC. It specifies CAIREGTSGYEQYF.

This chain joins TRBV6-5 and TRBJ1-2; TRBD1 is a possible D gene (6 bases). V lost 0 bases and J 4 bases, leaving 15 bases between the germline ends. The CDR3 sequence is 16 residues long. CDR1 and CDR2 (germline): MNHEY, SVGAGI. The CDR3 sequence: CASSYSQGPLGYGYTF. CDR3 bases: TGTGCCAGCAGTTACTCACAGGGCCCCCTAGGCTATGGCTACACCTTC.

The chain carries TRBV5-8 and TRBJ1-1; D uncertain. V was clipped by 4 bases and J by 2 bases, with 18 bases between them. Germline CDR1 SGHTS, CDR2 YDEGEE. The CDR3 loop spans 16 amino acids. CDR3 coding DNA: TGTGCCAGCAGCCCCCTCCCCACAGTAATTAACACTGAAGCTTTCTTT. It is translated as CASSPLPTVINTEAFF. Drawing the rest from reference TRBV5-8 and TRBJ1-1, the complete variable domain is EAGVTQSPTHLIKTRGQQATLRCSPISGHTSVYWYQQALGLGLQFLLWYDEGEERNRGNFPPRFSGRQFPNYSSELNVNALELEDSALYLCASSPLPTVINTEAFFGQGTRLTVV.

The gene calls are TRBV28 and TRBJ1-1; D is possibly TRBD1 (6 bases). Germline CDR1 reads MDHEN; CDR2 reads SYDVKM. CDR3 length: 13 amino acids. The germline V and J ends were trimmed by 3 bases and 3 bases, with 8 bases remaining between them. CDR3 nucleotides: TGTGCCAGCAGTTTGGGGGCAGACACTGAAGCTTTCTTT. Translating it yields CASSLGADTEAFF.

The rearrangement uses TRBV23-1 and TRBJ1-1; D perhaps matches TRBD1 (5 bases). TRBV23-1 carries the ORF label, with uncertain function. The germline V and J ends were trimmed by 0 bases and 3 bases, with 14 bases remaining between them. The CDR3 sequence is 16 residues long. The CDR3 is CASSQSVGGLDTEAFF. The DNA for the CDR3 is TGCGCCAGCAGTCAATCGGTCGGGGGGTTGGACACTGAAGCTTTCTTT.

J is TRBJ2-1 and V is TRBV5-1; TRBD1 matches 9 bases. V lost 1 base, J lost 7 bases, and 12 bases stayed unmatched. Germline V gene data show CDR1 as SGHRS and CDR2 as YFSETQ. This CDR3 is built from 17 residues. The CDR3 is CASSLPYSGQGLNEQFF. In nucleotides, the CDR3 is TGCGCCAGCAGCTTGCCTTATTCGGGACAGGGTCTGAATGAGCAGTTCTTC.

The J gene is TRBJ1-1, the V gene TRBV5-1, with TRBD1 matching 8 bases. The V gene's germline CDR1 is SGHRS and CDR2 YFSETQ. V was pared by 3 bases and J by 3 bases, with 4 bases of the junction left unmatched. This CDR3 spans 14 amino acids. The CDR3: CASSSHRGDTEAFF. The CDR3 nucleotides read TGCGCCAGCAGCTCCCACAGGGGGGACACTGAAGCTTTCTTT.

The V gene is TRBV5-6, the J gene TRBJ2-1; tentatively, D is TRBD2 (6 bases). The CDR3 length is 15 residues. Germline CDR1 and CDR2: SGHDT and YYEEEE. Trimming shortened V by 4 bases and J by 9 bases, and 20 bases separated the two germline ends. The CDR3 sequence is CASSLSGARGVEQFF. CDR3 bases: TGTGCCAGCAGCCTTAGCGGAGCTCGAGGTGTTGAGCAGTTCTTC.

The sample holds one count of this clone. This sequence joins TRBV6-5 and TRBJ1-1, with D perhaps matching TRBD1 (6 bases). CDR1 is MNHEY, CDR2 SVGAGI, per germline. CDR3 size: 15 residues. Trimming removed 1 base at V and 0 bases at J, with 9 bases between. The CDR3 bases are TGTGCCAGCAGTTACTGGGGACATGTGAACACTGAAGCTTTCTTT. The encoded protein is CASSYWGHVNTEAFF.

This clone was seen only once. At the DNA level, this CDR3 is encoded by other sequences in the same sample as well. The chain recombines TRBV5-1 with TRBJ1-1, with a tentative D call TRBD1 (5 bases). CDR1 and CDR2 (germline): SGHRS, YFSETQ. The CDR3 contains 14 residues. The V end lost 4 bases, the J end lost 5 bases, and 15 bases lay between the germline ends. Here the CDR3 DNA reads TGCGCCAGCAGCCTCGGCGGGGGTAGGACTGAAGCTTTCTTT. Its protein product is CASSLGGGRTEAFF.